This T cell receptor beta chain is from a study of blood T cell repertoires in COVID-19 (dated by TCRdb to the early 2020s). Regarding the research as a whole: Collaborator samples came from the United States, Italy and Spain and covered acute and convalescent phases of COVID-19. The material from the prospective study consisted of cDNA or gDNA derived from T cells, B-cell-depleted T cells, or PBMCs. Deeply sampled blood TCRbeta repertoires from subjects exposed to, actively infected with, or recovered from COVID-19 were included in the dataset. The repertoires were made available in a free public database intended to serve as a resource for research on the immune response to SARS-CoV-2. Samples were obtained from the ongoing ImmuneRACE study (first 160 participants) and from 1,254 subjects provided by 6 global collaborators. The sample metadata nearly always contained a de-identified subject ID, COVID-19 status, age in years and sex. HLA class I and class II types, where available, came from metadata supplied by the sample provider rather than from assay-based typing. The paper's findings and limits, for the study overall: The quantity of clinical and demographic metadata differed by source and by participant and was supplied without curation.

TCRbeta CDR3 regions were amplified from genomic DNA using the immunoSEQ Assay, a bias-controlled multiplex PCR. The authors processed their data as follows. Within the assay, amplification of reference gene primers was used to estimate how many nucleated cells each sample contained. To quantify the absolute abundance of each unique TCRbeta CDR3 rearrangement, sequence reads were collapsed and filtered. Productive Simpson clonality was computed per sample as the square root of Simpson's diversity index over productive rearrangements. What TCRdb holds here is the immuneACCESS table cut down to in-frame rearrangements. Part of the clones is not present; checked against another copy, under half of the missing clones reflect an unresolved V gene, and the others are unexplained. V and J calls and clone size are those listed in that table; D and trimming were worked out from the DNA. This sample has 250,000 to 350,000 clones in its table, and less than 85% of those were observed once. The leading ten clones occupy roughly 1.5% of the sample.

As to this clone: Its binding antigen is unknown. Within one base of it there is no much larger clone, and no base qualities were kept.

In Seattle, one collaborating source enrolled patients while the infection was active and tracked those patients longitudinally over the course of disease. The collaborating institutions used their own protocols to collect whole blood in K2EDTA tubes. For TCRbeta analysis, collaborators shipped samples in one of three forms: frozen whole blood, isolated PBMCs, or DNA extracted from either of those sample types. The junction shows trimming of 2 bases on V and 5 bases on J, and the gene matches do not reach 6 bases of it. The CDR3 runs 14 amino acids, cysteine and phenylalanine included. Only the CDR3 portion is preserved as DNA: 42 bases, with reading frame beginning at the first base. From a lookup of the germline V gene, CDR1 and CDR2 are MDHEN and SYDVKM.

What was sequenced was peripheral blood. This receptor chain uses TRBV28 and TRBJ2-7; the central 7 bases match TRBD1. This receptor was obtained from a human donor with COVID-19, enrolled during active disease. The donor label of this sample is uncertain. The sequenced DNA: TGTGCCAGCAGTTTAGGGACAGAGTACGACGAGCAGTACTTC. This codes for CASSLGTEYDEQYF.